This entry features one T cell receptor (beta chain) sequence. Its specificity is unknown. Assay: immunoSEQ multiplex PCR; the TCRdb copy retains only in-frame clones and omits some. Of roughly 16,000 clones in the sample, around 55% are singletons; the top ten hold under 4%. This sample was included in a study of Tregs in tolerant kidney transplant recipients. Across the whole study: CD4+CD25+CD127- cells came from approximately 3-day belatacept mixed lymphocyte reactions, some with approximately five-day graft donor restimulation.

General observations from the study: Biological reproducibility was not directly addressed, but technical replication error appeared minimal.

The germline V and J ends were trimmed by 6 bases and 7 bases, with 14 bases remaining between them. The germline V gene encodes CDR1 MDHEN and CDR2 SYDVKM. The CDR3 consists of 13 residues. The source is a human donor in good health. The sample consisted of Tregs from blood cultured with allogeneic cells. This chain links TRBV28 with TRBJ2-3; TRBD2 might be the D (5 bases). For the CDR3, the DNA is TGTGCCAGCAGAAATTCAAGAGGGCATACGCAGTATTTT. It is translated as CASRNSRGHTQYF.